The 23 T cell receptor beta chains given below trace back to one sample, sequenced in a study of cytomegalovirus exposure and HLA in healthy donors. In the PCR, 60 Vbeta and 13 Jbeta primers were used. Here immunoSEQ multiplex PCR was the method, and the copy in TCRdb shows in-frame clones only, minus some. The data hold about 160,000 clones, with around 74% observed a single time. The specimen sequenced was PBMCs. The receptor set was obtained from a man aged 50-60 years in good health and CMV-seropositive.

The chain is built from TRBV6-5 and TRBJ1-1; perhaps TRBD1 as D (5 bases). This CDR3 has 14 amino acids. The V end was cut by 2 bases, the J end by 3 bases, with 10 bases between. Germline V lookup: CDR1 MNHEY, CDR2 SVGAGI. In nucleotides, the CDR3 is TGTGCCAGCAGTTACGCGGGACTGTACACTGAAGCTTTCTTT. Amino acids: CASSYAGLYTEAFF.

In regard to this clone: The junction and the germline gene differ at one end; a read error may be behind it. The chain links TRBV7-9 to TRBJ2-7; possible D gene TRBD1, 6 bases. The CDR3 is made up of 13 amino acids. Looked up from germline, CDR1 is SEHNR and CDR2 is FQNEAQ (reference sequence). CDR3 coding DNA: TGTTCCAGCGCAGGGGCCCGCTCCTACGAGCAGTACTTC. Protein: CSSAGARSYEQYF.

The genes are TRBV15 and TRBJ2-5; the match to TRBD2 covers 9 bases. The V and J ends lost 1 base and 5 bases, in that order; junction bases with no gene match: 5. The germline V gene encodes CDR1 LNHNV and CDR2 YYDKDF (reference sequence). This CDR3 is built from 15 residues. The CDR3 DNA is TGTGCCACCAGCAGAGGTGCGGGAGGGCCTGAGACCCAGTACTTC. This gives the protein CATSRGAGGPETQYF.

This chain uses TRBV7-9 with TRBJ2-7; D gene uncertain. The CDR3 loop spans 12 amino acids. The germline gives CDR1 SEHNR, CDR2 FQNEAQ (reference sequence). V was clipped by 5 bases and J by 3 bases, with 8 bases between them. The CDR3 DNA reads as TGTGCCAGCAGCCGGGTGATCTACGAGCAGTACTTC. It codes for CASSRVIYEQYF.

This clone has a single count. This chain joins TRBV29-1 and TRBJ2-7, with TRBD2 as a possible D gene (6 bases). The V gene lost 3 bases and the J gene lost 0 bases, with 12 bases spanning the gap. The germline V gene has CDR1 SQVTM and CDR2 ANQGSEA. This CDR3 comprises 14 residues. The CDR3 reads CSVEDRRGSYEQYF. The CDR3 DNA reads TGCAGCGTTGAGGATCGGCGGGGCTCCTACGAGCAGTACTTC.

V and J are TRBV5-1 and TRBJ2-1; TRBD2 matches 7 bases. Germline CDR1 reads SGHRS; CDR2 reads YFSETQ. The CDR3 sequence is 14 residues long. Losses at the gene ends were 4 bases for V and 5 bases for J; bases not matched to a gene: 6. CDR3 residues: CASSPGGRNNEQFF. CDR3 DNA: TGCGCCAGCAGCCCCGGGGGGAGAAACAATGAGCAGTTCTTC.

This chain uses TRBV5-1 with TRBJ2-7; D perhaps matches TRBD2 (6 bases). The CDR3 runs to 17 residues. V lost 4 bases and J 4 bases, leaving 24 bases between the germline ends. Germline values: CDR1 SGHRS, CDR2 YFSETQ. The CDR3 sequence is CASSHTYRTSSPYEQYF. The CDR3 coding sequence is TGCGCCAGCAGCCACACATACCGAACTAGCTCTCCGTACGAGCAGTACTTC.

The chain combines TRBV18 with TRBJ1-1; a possible D gene is TRBD1 (5 bases). The V end lost 5 bases, the J end lost 1 base, and 17 bases lay between the germline ends. The CDR3 has 16 amino acids. The germline V gene encodes CDR1 KGHSH and CDR2 LQKENI. CDR3 bases: TGTGCCAGCTCAAGCTCGGGGGTACCGGCGAACACTGAAGCTTTCTTT. It specifies CASSSSGVPANTEAFF.

The chain employs TRBV4-2 and TRBJ2-5, with TRBD2 identical over 11 bases. Per germline, CDR1 LGHNA and CDR2 YNFKEQ. V was pared by 0 bases and J by 1 base, with 10 bases of the junction left unmatched. This CDR3 spans 19 amino acids. CDR3 DNA sequence: TGTGCCAGCAGCCAAGATGTAGTCGGGCTAGCGGGAGGCCAAGAGACCCAGTACTTC. This sequence encodes CASSQDVVGLAGGQETQYF.

This chain connects TRBV10-3 to TRBJ2-2; the D is unclear. The CDR3 contains 15 residues. Germline V gives CDR1 ENHRY, CDR2 SYGVKD. V shed 0 bases and J shed 1 base, with 6 bases lying between them. In DNA, the CDR3 is TGTGCCATCAGTGAGTCGATACAGAACACCGGGGAGCTGTTTTTT. It translates to CAISESIQNTGELFF.

This rearrangement joins TRBV15 to TRBJ2-6, with 12 bases that match TRBD2. The CDR3 has 16 residues. After removal of 5 bases from V and 1 base from J, the junction contained 0 bases not matched to a gene. The germline V gene has CDR1 LNHNV and CDR2 YYDKDF (reference sequence). The CDR3 coding sequence is TGTGCCACCAGCGGGACTAGCGGGTCTGGGGCCAACGTCCTGACTTTC. It encodes CATSGTSGSGANVLTF.

The chain combines TRBV5-8 with TRBJ2-5; a weak D match, TRBD2 (5 bases). The J call may be incorrect, as the DNA end agrees better with TRBJ2-7. The CDR3 loop spans 13 amino acids. CDR1 SGHTS and CDR2 YDEGEE come from the germline V gene. The CDR3 spells CASSLWESDEQYF. CDR3 coding DNA: TGTGCCAGCAGCTTGTGGGAGTCAGACGAGCAGTACTTC.

This sequence joins TRBV6-6 and TRBJ1-5; D is perhaps TRBD1 (5 bases). Germline assignment: CDR1 MNHNY and CDR2 SVGAGI (reference sequence). Deletions cut 0 bases from V and 6 bases from J, with 9 bases between. There are 14 residues in the CDR3. The CDR3 region is CASSYSGDGQPQHF. In nucleotides, the CDR3 is TGTGCCAGCAGTTACTCAGGGGATGGTCAGCCCCAGCATTTT.

As concerns this clone: This CDR3 is also generated by other DNA sequences in the sample. This chain joins TRBV5-4 and TRBJ2-7; a weak D match, TRBD2 (5 bases). The V gene lost 0 bases and the J gene lost 1 base, with 11 bases spanning the gap. CDR3 length equals 15 residues. The germline V gene encodes CDR1 SGHNT and CDR2 YYREEE (reference sequence). DNA of the CDR3: TGTGCCAGCAGCTTGGTTCGTGGCGGGTCCTACGAGCAGTACTTC. Amino acids: CASSLVRGGSYEQYF.

The chain is built from TRBV5-1 and TRBJ2-7; tentative D call: TRBD1 (5 bases). This CDR3 has 14 residues. Germline assignment: CDR1 SGHRS and CDR2 YFSETQ. V lost 3 bases to trimming and J lost 0 bases, with 10 bases between them. CDR3 nucleotides: TGCGCCAGCAGCTCCCGGACACGCTCCTACGAGCAGTACTTC. Encoded protein: CASSSRTRSYEQYF.

This chain links TRBV4-1 with TRBJ1-5; 7 positions match TRBD1. Trimming removed 6 bases from V and 0 bases from J; junction bases left unmatched: 5. Per the germline V gene, CDR1 is MGHRA and CDR2 is YSYEKL. This CDR3 region has 15 residues. As DNA, the CDR3 is TGCGCCAGCAGTCCAGGGGGAAATAGCAATCAGCCCCAGCATTTT. Its translation: CASSPGGNSNQPQHF.

The chain links TRBV21-1 to TRBJ2-2; the table names TRBD1, a call not compared with the DNA. TRBV21-1 is deemed a pseudogene. The CDR3 has 15 amino acids. The CDR3 here is CASSNFQGSTGELFF. CDR3 DNA: TGTGCCAGCAGCAACTTTCAGGGGTCCACCGGGGAGCTGTTTTTT.

The chain joins TRBV4-2 to TRBJ1-2; 12 bases agree with TRBD1. Germline V gene sequence: CDR1 LGHNA, CDR2 YNFKEQ. Trimming took 2 bases from V and 4 from J; bases not matched to a gene: 2. The CDR3 loop spans 15 amino acids. This CDR3 reads CASSQRDRGLYGYTF. The DNA for the CDR3 is TGTGCCAGCAGCCAACGGGACAGGGGGCTCTATGGCTACACCTTC.

The rearrangement links TRBV4-1 to TRBJ1-1; the match to TRBD1 covers 9 bases. The germline gives CDR1 MGHRA, CDR2 YSYEKL. This CDR3 has 17 residues. Unmatched junction bases numbered 8, after V lost 3 bases and J lost 0 bases. This chain's CDR3 is CASSQDRGPIVNTEAFF. Written as DNA, the CDR3 is TGCGCCAGCAGCCAGGACAGGGGCCCCATAGTGAACACTGAAGCTTTCTTT.

The chain couples TRBV28 to TRBJ1-5; unclear D gene. The germline V and J ends were trimmed by 7 bases and 4 bases, with 11 bases remaining between them. The CDR3 spans 13 residues. CDR1 MDHEN and CDR2 SYDVKM come from the germline V gene. CDR3 DNA sequence: TGTGCCAGCATCCTCTCGGGTAATCAGCCCCAGCATTTT. Protein sequence: CASILSGNQPQHF.

V is TRBV2 and J is TRBJ2-3; 16 bases agree with TRBD2. Germline CDR1 is SNHLY and CDR2 is FYNNEI. Germline trimming cut 8 bases from V and 4 bases from J; bases unmatched to any gene: 12. The CDR3 loop spans 18 amino acids. As DNA, the CDR3 is TGTGCCAGCCTCGCAGGGCCGGGACTAGCGGGAGGGTCAGATACGCAGTATTTT. Protein: CASLAGPGLAGGSDTQYF.

This CDR3 reads CASSEGGFYSEQYF. CDR3 nucleotide sequence: TGTGCCAGCAGTGAAGGAGGTTTTTACTCCGAGCAGTACTTC. V and J are TRBV6-1 and TRBJ2-7; D unclear. The V gene lost 1 base and the J gene lost 6 bases, with 13 bases spanning the gap. The CDR3 consists of 14 residues. Germline V lookup: CDR1 MNHNS, CDR2 SASEGT.

A few counts support this clone. V usage is TRBV19 and J usage is TRBJ2-5, with D possibly matching TRBD2 (6 bases). The CDR3 runs to 14 residues. Trimming stripped 3 bases from V and 5 bases from J, with 13 bases between. In germline, CDR1 is LNHDA, CDR2 SQIVND (reference sequence). CDR3 region: CASSISGVKETQYF. CDR3 sequence (DNA): TGTGCCAGTAGTATCTCGGGAGTAAAGGAGACCCAGTACTTC.